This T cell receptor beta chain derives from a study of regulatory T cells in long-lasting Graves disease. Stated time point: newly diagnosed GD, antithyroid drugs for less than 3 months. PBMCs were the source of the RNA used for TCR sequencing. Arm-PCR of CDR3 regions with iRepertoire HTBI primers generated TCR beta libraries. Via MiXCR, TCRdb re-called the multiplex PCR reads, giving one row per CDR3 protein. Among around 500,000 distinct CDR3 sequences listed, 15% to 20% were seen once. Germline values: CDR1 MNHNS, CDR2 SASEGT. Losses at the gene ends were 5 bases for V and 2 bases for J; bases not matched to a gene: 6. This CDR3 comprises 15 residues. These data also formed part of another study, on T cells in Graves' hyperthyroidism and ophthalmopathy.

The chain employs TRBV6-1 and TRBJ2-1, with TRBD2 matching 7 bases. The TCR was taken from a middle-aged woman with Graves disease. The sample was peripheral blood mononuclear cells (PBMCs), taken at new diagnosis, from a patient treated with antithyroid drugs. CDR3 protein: CASSNLGLTYNEQFF. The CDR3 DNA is TGTGCCAGCAGTAACCTGGGACTAACCTACAATGAGCAGTTCTTC.